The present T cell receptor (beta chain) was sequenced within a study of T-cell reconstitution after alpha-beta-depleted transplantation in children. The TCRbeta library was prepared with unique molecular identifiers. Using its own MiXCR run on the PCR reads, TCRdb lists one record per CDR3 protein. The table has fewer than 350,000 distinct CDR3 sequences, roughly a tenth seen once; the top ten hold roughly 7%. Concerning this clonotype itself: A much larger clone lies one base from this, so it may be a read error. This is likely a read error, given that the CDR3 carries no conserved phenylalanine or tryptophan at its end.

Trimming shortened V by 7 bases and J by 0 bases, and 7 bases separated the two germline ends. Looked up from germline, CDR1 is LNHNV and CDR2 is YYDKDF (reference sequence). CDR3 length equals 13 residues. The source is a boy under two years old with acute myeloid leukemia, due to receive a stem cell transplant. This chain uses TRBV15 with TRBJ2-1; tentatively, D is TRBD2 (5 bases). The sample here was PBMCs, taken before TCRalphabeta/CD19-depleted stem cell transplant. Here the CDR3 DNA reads TGTGCCACCAAGCGGTTCTCCTACAATGAGCAGTTCTGC. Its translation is CATKRFSYNEQFC.